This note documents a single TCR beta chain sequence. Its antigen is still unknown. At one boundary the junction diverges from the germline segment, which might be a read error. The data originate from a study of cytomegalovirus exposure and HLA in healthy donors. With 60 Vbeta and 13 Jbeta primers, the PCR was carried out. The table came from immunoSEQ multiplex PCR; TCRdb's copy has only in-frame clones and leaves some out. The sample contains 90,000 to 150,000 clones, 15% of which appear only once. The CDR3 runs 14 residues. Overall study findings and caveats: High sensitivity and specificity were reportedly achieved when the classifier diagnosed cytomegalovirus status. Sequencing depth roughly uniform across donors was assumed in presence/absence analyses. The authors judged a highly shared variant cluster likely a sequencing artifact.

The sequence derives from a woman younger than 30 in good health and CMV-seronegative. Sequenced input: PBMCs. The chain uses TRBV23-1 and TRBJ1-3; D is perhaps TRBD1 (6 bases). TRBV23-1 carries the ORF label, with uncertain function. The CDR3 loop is CASSQGGPGKTIYF. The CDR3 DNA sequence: TGCGCCAGCAGTCAAGGGGGCCCTGGAAAAACCATATATTTT.